Below, 24 T cell receptor beta chains from the same sample are listed, as sequenced in a study of blood T cell repertoires in COVID-19. TCRdb's table, derived via immunoSEQ multiplex PCR, lists solely in-frame clones and lacks some. The sample consists of some 330,000 clones, 85% to 90% of them appearing once. The sequenced sample consisted of peripheral blood. These receptors all stem from a woman aged 50 to 65 with active or convalescent COVID-19.

This clone occurred a few times. V gene TRBV7-3 combines with J gene TRBJ2-3, with TRBD1 matching over 7 bases. The V segment lost 0 bases and the J segment 3 bases; nucleotides outside the gene matches: 3. The germline V gene encodes CDR1 SGHTA and CDR2 FQGTGA. The CDR3 consists of 15 residues. The CDR3 DNA is TGTGCCAGCAGCTTAACGAGACAGGGAACAGATACGCAGTATTTT. Its translation is CASSLTRQGTDTQYF.

This chain joins TRBV5-1 and TRBJ1-4; perhaps TRBD1 as D (5 bases). The CDR3 is 15 amino acids. CDR1 and CDR2 (germline): SGHRS, YFSETQ. The V gene lost 3 bases and the J gene lost 0 bases, with 9 bases spanning the gap. Here the CDR3 DNA reads TGCGCCAGCAGCTCCCAGGGAACAACTAATGAAAAACTGTTTTTT. It specifies CASSSQGTTNEKLFF.

This clone was recorded once. The genes are TRBV7-6 and TRBJ2-1; TRBD2 aligns across 9 bases. The CDR3 is 15 amino acids. V lost 1 base, J lost 5 bases, and 3 bases stayed unmatched. The germline gives CDR1 SGHVS, CDR2 FNYEAQ. The CDR3 nucleotides are TGTGCCAGCAGCTTAGAGGTAGCGGGAGACAATGAGCAGTTCTTC. Protein product: CASSLEVAGDNEQFF.

The rearrangement joins TRBV19 to TRBJ1-1; 8 bases fit TRBD1. CDR3 length: 17 residues. CDR1 and CDR2 from the germline V gene are LNHDA and SQIVND (reference sequence). With 7 bases clipped from V and 1 base from J, the junction kept 14 bases outside the gene matches. The CDR3 loop reads CASTPGSGGGRNTEAFF. The CDR3 DNA follows: TGTGCCAGTACCCCCGGGTCAGGGGGCGGACGGAACACTGAAGCTTTCTTT.

The CDR3 bases are TGTGCCAGCAGCCGTAGCGGGAAAGAGACCCAGTACTTC. Encoded protein: CASSRSGKETQYF. This chain joins TRBV7-2 and TRBJ2-5; 8 bases agree with TRBD2. J lost 3 bases, V lost 5 bases, and 2 bases had no gene match. CDR3 length: 13 amino acids. CDR1 SGHTA and CDR2 FQGNSA come from the germline V gene.

V usage is TRBV3-1 (or the pseudogene TRBV3-2) and J usage is TRBJ1-2; no definite D call. The CDR3 contains 14 residues. Germline V gives CDR1 LGHDT, CDR2 YNNKEL (reference sequence). V was pared by 0 bases and J by 4 bases, with 9 bases between. CDR3 DNA sequence: TGTGCCAGCAGCCAAGATTTACAGAGCTATGGCTACACCTTC. It specifies CASSQDLQSYGYTF.

This sequence joins TRBV4-2 and TRBJ1-4; tentatively, D is TRBD1 (6 bases). Trimming stripped 6 bases from V and 0 bases from J, with 14 bases between. The CDR3 totals 16 residues. Germline CDR1 is LGHNA and CDR2 is YNFKEQ. The CDR3 DNA follows: TGTGCCAGCAGGGAACAGGGTCCCGCAACTAATGAAAAACTGTTTTTT. Translated, it gives CASREQGPATNEKLFF.

The chain carries TRBV29-1 and TRBJ1-2; D is possibly TRBD1 (6 bases). Trimming took off 7 bases at V and 6 bases at J, with 15 bases between the two ends. Germline assignment: CDR1 SQVTM and CDR2 ANQGSEA. This CDR3 contains 12 residues. CDR3 sequence: CSGLQGRDGYTF. The DNA of the CDR3 is TGCAGCGGACTACAGGGAAGGGATGGCTACACCTTC. Full variable domain (missing parts from reference TRBV29-1 and TRBJ1-2): SAVISQKPSRDICQRGTSLTIQCQVDSQVTMMFWYRQQPGQSLTLIATANQGSEATYESGFVIDKFPISRPNLTFSTLTVSNMSPEDSSIYLCSGLQGRDGYTFGSGTRLTVV.

This CDR3 reads CASSLVTGGNYGYTF. The CDR3 DNA follows: TGTGCCAGCAGCTTAGTGACAGGGGGCAACTATGGCTACACCTTC. The chain has TRBV7-2 and TRBJ1-2; 10 bases fit TRBD1. With 1 base clipped from V and 2 bases from J, the junction kept 1 base outside the gene matches. There are 15 residues in the CDR3. Germline V gene data show CDR1 as SGHTA and CDR2 as FQGNSA.

This chain connects TRBV9 to TRBJ2-2; D possibly corresponds to TRBD1 (5 bases). This CDR3 has 15 amino acids. Germline V CDR1 and CDR2: SGDLS, YYNGEE. Trimming took 2 bases from V and 3 from J, leaving 11 bases between them. CDR3 coding DNA: TGTGCCAGCAGCGTGCGTCAGGGTGACACCGGGGAGCTGTTTTTT. This translates into CASSVRQGDTGELFF.

The J gene is TRBJ2-7, the V gene TRBV18; 8 bases fit TRBD1. Per germline, CDR1 KGHSH and CDR2 LQKENI. Unmatched junction bases numbered 9, after V lost 5 bases and J lost 3 bases. This CDR3 comprises 15 residues. CDR3 in amino acids: CASSTGGTASYEQYF. The CDR3 nucleotides read TGTGCCAGCTCAACAGGGGGGACAGCTAGCTACGAGCAGTACTTC.

The chain employs TRBV15 and TRBJ2-7; 10 positions match TRBD2. Germline V gives CDR1 LNHNV, CDR2 YYDKDF (reference sequence). After removal of 0 bases from V and 5 bases from J, the junction contained 7 bases not matched to a gene. The CDR3 is 16 amino acids. The CDR3 DNA is TGTGCCACCAGCAGAGATCGGACTAGCGGTGCCCACGAGCAGTACTTC. It translates to CATSRDRTSGAHEQYF.

The chain joins TRBV4-1 to TRBJ1-5; D possibly corresponds to TRBD1 (5 bases). Germline V gene lookup returns CDR1 MGHRA and CDR2 YSYEKL. The CDR3 totals 15 residues. Trimming removed 0 bases from V and 5 bases from J, with 11 bases in between. CDR3 residues: CASSQESRVDQPQHF. The CDR3 DNA is TGCGCCAGCAGCCAAGAAAGCAGGGTGGATCAGCCCCAGCATTTT.

This chain links TRBV10-2 with TRBJ2-5; D call uncertain. The CDR3 consists of 12 residues. V was pared by 9 bases and J by 5 bases, with 13 bases between. CDR1 and CDR2 from the germline V gene are WSHSY and SAAADI. The CDR3: CASGRVRETQYF. In DNA, the CDR3 is TGCGCCAGTGGTCGCGTACGGGAGACCCAGTACTTC.

The chain couples TRBV28 to TRBJ1-4; TRBD1 aligns across 8 bases. The ends lost 1 base at V and 7 bases at J; junction bases unmatched: 5. Germline CDR1 MDHEN, CDR2 SYDVKM. This CDR3 contains 15 residues. The CDR3 spells CASSLLAGGGEKLFF. The CDR3, as DNA: TGTGCCAGCAGTTTATTAGCAGGGGGCGGTGAAAAACTGTTTTTT.

The rearrangement joins TRBV27 to TRBJ2-2; 7 positions agree with TRBD2. The ends lost 3 bases at V and 4 bases at J; junction bases unmatched: 14. The CDR3 is 18 residues long. CDR1 and CDR2 from the germline V gene are MNHEY and SMNVEV (reference sequence). The CDR3 loop is CASSFGGRGSIRTGELFF. DNA for the CDR3: TGTGCCAGCAGTTTTGGGGGGAGGGGTAGTATACGCACCGGGGAGCTGTTTTTT.

The rearrangement links TRBV2 to TRBJ1-1, with a tentative D call TRBD1 (5 bases). CDR1 is SNHLY and CDR2 is FYNNEI in the germline V gene. The CDR3 spans 15 residues. Trimming pared 0 bases from V and 11 bases from J, leaving 19 bases between. CDR3 loop: CASSEALRREGEAFF. The CDR3 DNA sequence: TGTGCCAGCAGTGAAGCGCTTCGGAGGGAAGGGGAGGCTTTCTTT.

This rearrangement joins TRBV12-1 to TRBJ2-5; the D segment call TRBD2 is taken from the table without a DNA check. TRBV12-1 is annotated as a pseudogene. CDR3 length: 16 amino acids. The CDR3 DNA reads TGTGCCAGCACCTATCCACGGGGGATACAACAAGAGACCCAGTACTTC. Amino acids: CASTYPRGIQQETQYF.

The chain has TRBV5-8 and TRBJ2-7, with D perhaps matching TRBD2 (5 bases). The CDR3 consists of 14 residues. The V gene's germline CDR1 is SGHTS and CDR2 YDEGEE. Trimming removed 2 bases from V and 0 bases from J, with 9 bases in between. As DNA, the CDR3 is TGTGCCAGCAGCTTAAACGGGAACTCCTACGAGCAGTACTTC. It codes for CASSLNGNSYEQYF.

The chain links TRBV28 to TRBJ1-6; D possibly corresponds to TRBD1 (5 bases). Trimming stripped 5 bases from V and 9 bases from J, with 8 bases between. CDR1 is MDHEN and CDR2 is SYDVKM in the germline V gene. The CDR3 has 12 amino acids. CDR3 nucleotides: TGTGCCAGCAGTCCTGGGGCTTCACCCCTCCACTTT. Protein product: CASSPGASPLHF.

The rearrangement links TRBV27 to TRBJ2-7; 8 positions match TRBD1. The CDR3 totals 14 residues. V was clipped by 6 bases and J by 1 base; unmatched bases: 5. The germline CDR1 and CDR2 sequences are MNHEY and SMNVEV (reference sequence). CDR3: CASSYRTGSYEQYF. As DNA, the CDR3 is TGTGCCAGCAGCTATAGGACAGGGTCCTACGAGCAGTACTTC.

This clone has only one observation. This chain uses TRBV11-3 with TRBJ2-5; tentatively, D is TRBD2 (5 bases). The V gene lost 2 bases and the J gene lost 1 base, with 5 bases spanning the gap. Germline assignment: CDR1 SGHNT and CDR2 YENEEA. This CDR3 is 13 amino acids long. The CDR3 region is CASSLLAQETQYF. CDR3 sequence (DNA): TGTGCCAGCAGCTTACTAGCCCAAGAGACCCAGTACTTC.

The rearrangement uses TRBV30 and TRBJ2-2; a weak D match, TRBD1 (6 bases). This CDR3 has 14 amino acids. CDR1 GTSNPN and CDR2 SVGIG come from the germline V gene (reference sequence). V lost 5 bases, J lost 2 bases, and 12 bases lay in between. The DNA for the CDR3 is TGTGCCTGGGCCGGGACACCAAACACCGGGGAGCTGTTTTTT. Translating it yields CAWAGTPNTGELFF.

The chain couples TRBV29-1 to TRBJ2-7; tentative D call: TRBD1 (6 bases). The CDR3 totals 13 residues. Trimming removed 4 bases from V and 2 bases from J, with 12 bases in between. Germline V gives CDR1 SQVTM, CDR2 ANQGSEA. Here the CDR3 reads CSVGQDKPYEQYF. CDR3 nucleotide sequence: TGCAGCGTTGGACAGGATAAGCCCTACGAGCAGTACTTC.